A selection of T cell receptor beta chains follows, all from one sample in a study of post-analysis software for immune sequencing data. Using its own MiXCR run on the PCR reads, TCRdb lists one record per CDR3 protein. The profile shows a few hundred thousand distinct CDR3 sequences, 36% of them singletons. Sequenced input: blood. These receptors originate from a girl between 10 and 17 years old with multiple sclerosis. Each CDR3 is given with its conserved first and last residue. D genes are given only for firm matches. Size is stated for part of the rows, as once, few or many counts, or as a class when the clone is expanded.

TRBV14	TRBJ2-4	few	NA	TGTGCCAGCAGTAGCTTAGGCAACAAAAACATTCAGTACTTC	CASSSLGNKNIQYF
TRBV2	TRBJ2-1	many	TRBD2	TGTGCCAGCAGCGGGACTAGCGGGCCTTACAATGAGCAGTTCTTC	CASSGTSGPYNEQFF
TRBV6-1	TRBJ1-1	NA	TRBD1	TGTGCCAGCACCCGGACAGGGGTCACTGAAGCTTTCTTT	CASTRTGVTEAFF
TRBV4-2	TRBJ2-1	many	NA	TGTGCCAGCAGCCAAGGGTCGGTCAATGAGCAGTTCTTC	CASSQGSVNEQFF
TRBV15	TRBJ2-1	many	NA	TGTGCCACCAGCAGTCCCTCGAGGCAGGGGAACAATGAGCAGTTCTTC	CATSSPSRQGNNEQFF
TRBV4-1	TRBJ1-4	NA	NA	TGCGCCAGCACCGAAACCCCCGGTAGTCGAAAACTGTTTTTT	CASTETPGSRKLFF
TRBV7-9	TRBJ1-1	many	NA	TGTGCCAGCAGCCCCCAGTCAGACCTCACTGAAGCTTTCTTT	CASSPQSDLTEAFF
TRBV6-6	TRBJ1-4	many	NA	TGTGCCACCTCCTCTTACGGGGGCCGTGAGGAAAAACTGTTTTTT	CATSSYGGREEKLFF
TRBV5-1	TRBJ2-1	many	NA	TGCGCCAGCACGGGTGGGCATATAGCCTACAATGAGCAGTTCTTC	CASTGGHIAYNEQFF
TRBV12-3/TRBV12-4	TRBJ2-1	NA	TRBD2	TGTGCCAGCAGAGTACCGGGACTAGCGGGAGAAAGTGGGCAGTTCTTC	CASRVPGLAGESGQFF
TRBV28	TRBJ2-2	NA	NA	TGTGCCAGCAGTTTACGGAGCGGGTCCCGGGAGCTGTTTTTT	CASSLRSGSRELFF
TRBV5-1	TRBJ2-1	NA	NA	TGCGCCAGCAGCCCGCGGGGGCAAGGCGAACCCTACAATGAGCAGTTCTTC	CASSPRGQGEPYNEQFF
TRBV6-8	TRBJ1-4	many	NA	TGTGCCAGCAAACAGGCGATTGCAACTAATGAAAAACTGTTTTTT	CASKQAIATNEKLFF
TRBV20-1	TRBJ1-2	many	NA	TGCAGTGCTAGAGTGTCCGGGACGGAGTCTGGTGGCTACACCTTC	CSARVSGTESGGYTF
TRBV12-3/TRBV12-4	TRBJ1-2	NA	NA	TGTGCCAGCAGTTCCGAGCAGTCTTGGACCGACTATGGCTACACCTTC	CASSSEQSWTDYGYTF
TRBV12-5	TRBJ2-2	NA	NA	TGTGCTAGTCAGAGGGAGCAGGGCCCAGCCGGGGAGCTGTTTTTT	CASQREQGPAGELFF
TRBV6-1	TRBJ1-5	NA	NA	TGTGCCAGCCGTAGAAGTTTGATGGGCAATCAGCCCCAGCATTTT	CASRRSLMGNQPQHF
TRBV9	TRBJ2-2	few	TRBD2	TGTGCCAGCAGCGTAGAAGGGACTAGCCCCGGGGAGCTGTTTTTT	CASSVEGTSPGELFF
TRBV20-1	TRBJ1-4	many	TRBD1	TGCAGTGCTAACAGGGGAGGTGAAAAACTGTTTTTT	CSANRGGEKLFF
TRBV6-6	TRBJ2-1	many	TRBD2	TGTGCCAGCAGTTATCGCCCTAGCGGGGGAGATGAGCAGTTCTTC	CASSYRPSGGDEQFF
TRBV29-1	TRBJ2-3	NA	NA	TGCGGCGTTGAACGGGCGGCAGATATGCAGTATTTT	CGVERAADMQYF
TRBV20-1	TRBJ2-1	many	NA	TGCAGTGCTGGGCAGGCGGCACACAATGAGCAGTTCTTC	CSAGQAAHNEQFF
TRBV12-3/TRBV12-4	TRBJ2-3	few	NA	TGTGTCAGCAGTTTATGGGGGAGAAATACGCAGTATTTT	CVSSLWGRNTQYF
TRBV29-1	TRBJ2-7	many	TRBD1	TGCAGCGTCACGGGACAGGGTGAGGTTATCGAGCAGTACTTC	CSVTGQGEVIEQYF
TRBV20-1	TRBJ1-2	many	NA	TGCAGTGCTACAGAAGAGCAGGGGTTGAACTATGGCTACACCTTC	CSATEEQGLNYGYTF
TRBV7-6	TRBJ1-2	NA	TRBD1	TGTGCCAGCAGCGAGGGACAGGGACCATTTAACTATGGCTACACCTTC	CASSEGQGPFNYGYTF
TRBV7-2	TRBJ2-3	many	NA	TGTGCCAGCAGCTCCACTAGGAGAGATACGCAGTATTTT	CASSSTRRDTQYF
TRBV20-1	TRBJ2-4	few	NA	TGCAGTGCGACCGTGCTAGCAGGAGCCAAAAACATTCAGTACTTC	CSATVLAGAKNIQYF
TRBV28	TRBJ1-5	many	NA	TGTGCCAGCAGTTCCCCCGGGGGTGGCAATCAGCCCCAGCATTTT	CASSSPGGGNQPQHF
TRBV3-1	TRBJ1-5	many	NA	TGTGCCAGCAGCCAAGATCCAGGATATAGCAATCAGCCCCAGCATTTT	CASSQDPGYSNQPQHF
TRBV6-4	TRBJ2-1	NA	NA	TGTGCCAGCAGCCATGGAGCCGAGGGGCACAATGAGCAGTTCTTC	CASSHGAEGHNEQFF
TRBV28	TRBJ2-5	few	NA	TGTGCCAGCAGTCACCCTGTGGCCCTCGATGAGACCCAGTACTTC	CASSHPVALDETQYF
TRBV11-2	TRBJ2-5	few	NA	TGTGCCAGCAGCTCCTACACCCTAAAGGATGAGCAGTACTTC	CASSSYTLKDEQYF
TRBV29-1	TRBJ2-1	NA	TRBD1	TGCAGCGCCCAAGGACAGGGGTATCGGAATGGGCAGTTCTTC	CSAQGQGYRNGQFF
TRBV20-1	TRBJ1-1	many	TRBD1	TGCAGTGCTAGGAACCCGACAGGGGGGACTGAAGCTTTCTTT	CSARNPTGGTEAFF
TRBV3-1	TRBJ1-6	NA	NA	TGTGCCAGCAGCCCTACAGCAGAACGCCTATCACCCCTCCACTTT	CASSPTAERLSPLHF
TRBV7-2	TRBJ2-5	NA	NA	TGTGCCAGCAGGCCTCGAGCCCCTGAGACCCAGTACTTC	CASRPRAPETQYF
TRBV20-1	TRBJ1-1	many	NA	TGCAGTGCTAGGTTCCCGGGACAGAACACTGAAGCTTTCTTT	CSARFPGQNTEAFF
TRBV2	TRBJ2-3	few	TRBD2	TGTGCCAGCCGATGGGAAAGCGGGGCGGATACGCAGTATTTT	CASRWESGADTQYF
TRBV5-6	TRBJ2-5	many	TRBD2	TGTGCCAGCAGCGGGAGGGGAGGAGAGACCCAGTACTTC	CASSGRGGETQYF
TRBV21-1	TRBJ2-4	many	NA	TGTGCCAGCAGCAAAGTTCAAGGACTAGCAACGCACATTCAGTACTTC	CASSKVQGLATHIQYF
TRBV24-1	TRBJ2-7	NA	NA	TGTGCCACCAGTGATCCCCAACACGGGAACGAGCAGTACTTC	CATSDPQHGNEQYF
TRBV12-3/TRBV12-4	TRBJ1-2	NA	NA	TGTGCCAGCAGTTTGGGGCAAACTAATGGCTACACCTTC	CASSLGQTNGYTF
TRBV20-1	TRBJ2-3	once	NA	TGCAGTGCTAGAGCCGCCTGGCCGGGGCTACCGCGCACAGATACGCAGTATTTT	CSARAAWPGLPRTDTQYF
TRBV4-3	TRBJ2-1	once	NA	TGCGCCAGCAGCCAAGAGGATGGGCGAGAGCAGTTCTTC	CASSQEDGREQFF
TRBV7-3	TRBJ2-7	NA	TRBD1	TGTGCCAGCAGCTCGACAGGGAGAGACGAGCAGTACTTC	CASSSTGRDEQYF
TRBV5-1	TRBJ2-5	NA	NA	TGCGCCAGCAGCTCCAGGGGAGCGGGTCAAGGGACCCAGTACTTC	CASSSRGAGQGTQYF
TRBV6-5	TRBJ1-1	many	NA	TGTGCCAGCATGAGGGTGAACACTGAAGCTTTCTTT	CASMRVNTEAFF
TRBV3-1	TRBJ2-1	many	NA	TGTGCCAGCAGCCAAGATGGATCGGGGATCGCGCCCAATGAGCAGTTCTTC	CASSQDGSGIAPNEQFF
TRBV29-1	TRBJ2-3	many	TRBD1	TGCAGCGTTACGGACAGGGAACGAGCAGATACGCAGTATTTT	CSVTDRERADTQYF
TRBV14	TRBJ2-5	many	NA	TGTGCCAGCAGCCAAAAGGAAGAGACCCAGTACTTC	CASSQKEETQYF
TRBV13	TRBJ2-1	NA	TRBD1	TGTGCCAGCAGCTTAGCCAGGGGGCTAAATGAGCAGTTCTTC	CASSLARGLNEQFF
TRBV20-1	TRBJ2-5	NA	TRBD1	TGCAGTGCTCCCGGACAGGTACAAGAGACCCAGTACTTC	CSAPGQVQETQYF
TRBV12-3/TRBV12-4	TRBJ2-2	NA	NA	TGTGCCAGCAGATTCGGTCGCAGGGTGATGTCAGGGGAGCTGTTTTTT	CASRFGRRVMSGELFF